These T cell receptor beta chains were read from a single sample in a study of control samples from healthy donors and cancer patients. Assay used: immunoSEQ multiplex PCR; TCRdb lists only in-frame clones, some missing. The sample consists of 150,000 to 200,000 clones, 90% of them appearing once. Sequenced input: blood. The receptor source for this set is a woman aged 50 to 60 in good health. CDR3s include the opening cysteine and the closing phenylalanine or tryptophan. The D gene is left open where the match is weak. Expanded clones get a size class; other rows say once, few or many, or leave the size out.

CDR3nt: TGTGCCAGCAGCTTAGTAAGGGGCTACGAGCAGTACTTC
CDR3aa: CASSLVRGYEQYF
abundance: NA
d_gene: NA
v_gene: TRBV11-2
j_gene: TRBJ2-7

CDR3nt: TGTGCCAGTAGTATCGTGGCAGGGAATCAGCCCCAGCATTTT
CDR3aa: CASSIVAGNQPQHF
abundance: NA
d_gene: NA
v_gene: TRBV19
j_gene: TRBJ1-5

CDR3nt: TGTGCCAGCAGCTTGGCCATACAAGAGACCCAGTACTTC
CDR3aa: CASSLAIQETQYF
abundance: NA
d_gene: NA
v_gene: TRBV5-6
j_gene: TRBJ2-5

CDR3nt: TGTGCCAGCAGCTCGCCACAGGGGGCTGGAGAGCAGTACTTC
CDR3aa: CASSSPQGAGEQYF
abundance: NA
d_gene: TRBD1
v_gene: TRBV5-4
j_gene: TRBJ2-7

CDR3nt: TGCGCCAGCAGCTGGACGGCAGGGGGGACCGGGGAGCTGTTTTTT
CDR3aa: CASSWTAGGTGELFF
abundance: once
d_gene: NA
v_gene: TRBV5-1
j_gene: TRBJ2-2

CDR3nt: TGTGCCAGCAGCGCCACTAGCGGAGAGACCCAGTACTTC
CDR3aa: CASSATSGETQYF
abundance: NA
d_gene: TRBD2
v_gene: TRBV7-3
j_gene: TRBJ2-5

CDR3nt: TGTGCCAGCACCATGATCTCAATGAACACTGAAGCTTTCTTT
CDR3aa: CASTMISMNTEAFF
abundance: NA
d_gene: NA
v_gene: TRBV12-1
j_gene: TRBJ1-1

CDR3nt: TGTGCCAGCAGCCCTCAGGCAGGGGGGGCCCGACTGTTTTTT
CDR3aa: CASSPQAGGARLFF
abundance: NA
d_gene: TRBD1
v_gene: TRBV7-2
j_gene: TRBJ1-4

CDR3nt: TGTGCCAGCAGTTACTCGACCGCTGGGGCCAACGTCCTGACTTTC
CDR3aa: CASSYSTAGANVLTF
abundance: NA
d_gene: NA
v_gene: TRBV6-2/TRBV6-3
j_gene: TRBJ2-6

CDR3nt: TGTGCCAGCAGTTGGGGTCAAGTCTGGCAACGGGGGGCGCGAGGATTCGGCTACACCTTC
CDR3aa: CASSWGQVWQRGARGFGYTF
abundance: once
d_gene: NA
v_gene: TRBV27
j_gene: TRBJ1-2

CDR3nt: TGTGCCAGCAAAACCGGGACAGAGAATTCACCCCTCCACTTT
CDR3aa: CASKTGTENSPLHF
abundance: NA
d_gene: TRBD1
v_gene: TRBV28
j_gene: TRBJ1-6

CDR3nt: TGTGCCTGGAGTACCGGGACAGAAGAGACCCAGTACTTC
CDR3aa: CAWSTGTEETQYF
abundance: NA
d_gene: TRBD1
v_gene: TRBV30
j_gene: TRBJ2-5

CDR3nt: TGCGCCAGCAGCCAAGGGGACAGGGGGCCCCGTGGCTACACCTTC
CDR3aa: CASSQGDRGPRGYTF
abundance: NA
d_gene: TRBD1
v_gene: TRBV5-1
j_gene: TRBJ1-2

CDR3nt: TGTGCCAGTTGCGAGGGACAAGGTGAGCAGTTCTTC
CDR3aa: CASCEGQGEQFF
abundance: few
d_gene: NA
v_gene: TRBV19
j_gene: TRBJ2-1

CDR3nt: TGTGCCAGCGCCTTCGGGGGGTTAGGAACTAATGAAAAACTGTTTTTT
CDR3aa: CASAFGGLGTNEKLFF
abundance: once
d_gene: NA
v_gene: TRBV28
j_gene: TRBJ1-4

CDR3nt: TGTGCCAGCAGCCTCCCGGGGCAGCGAGACTTATTCTTC
CDR3aa: CASSLPGQRDLFF
abundance: NA
d_gene: NA
v_gene: TRBV6-6
j_gene: TRBJ1-2

CDR3nt: TGCGCCAGCAGCACAGGACCTAACTATGGCTACACCTTC
CDR3aa: CASSTGPNYGYTF
abundance: NA
d_gene: NA
v_gene: TRBV5-1
j_gene: TRBJ1-2

CDR3nt: TGTGCCAGCAGCTTGCAGGGGAACACTGAAGCTTTCTTT
CDR3aa: CASSLQGNTEAFF
abundance: NA
d_gene: NA
v_gene: TRBV7-2
j_gene: TRBJ1-1